Listed here are 21 T cell receptor beta chains from one sample, sequenced in a study of T cells in Graves' hyperthyroidism and ophthalmopathy. From RNA transcripts, TCR beta CDR3 regions were amplified. First-round RT-PCR of the TCR CDR3 relied on the HTBI primer set. MiXCR, run by TCRdb on the multiplex PCR reads, gives a single entry per CDR3 protein. The sample consists of 750,000 to 900,000 distinct CDR3 sequences, approximately 40% of them appearing once. Sequencing was carried out using blood. The receptors shown here come from a man between 18 and 35 years old with Graves' hyperthyroidism.

This clonotype was seen a few times. The CDR3 is CSASWDSTDTQYF. The CDR3 nucleotides read TGCAGTGCTAGCTGGGATAGCACAGATACGCAGTATTTT. The V gene is TRBV20-1, the J gene TRBJ2-3; D is ambiguous. The CDR3 has 13 amino acids. V lost 3 bases and J 0 bases, leaving 7 bases between the germline ends. Germline values: CDR1 DFQATT, CDR2 SNEGSKA (reference sequence).

Only a few counts were recorded for this clonotype. The chain recombines TRBV25-1 with TRBJ1-1; D is unresolved. There are 16 residues in the CDR3. V was trimmed by 5 bases and J by 0 bases, leaving 16 bases between them. The V gene's germline CDR1 is MGHDK and CDR2 SYGVNS. CDR3 amino acids: CASSPPGLGMNTEAFF. As DNA, the CDR3 is TGTGCCAGCAGTCCCCCCGGGCTGGGCATGAACACTGAAGCTTTCTTT. Looking up the rest from reference TRBV25-1 and TRBJ1-1 gives the full variable domain: EADIYQTPRYLVIGTGKKITLECSQTMGHDKMYWYQQDPGMELHLIHYSYGVNSTEKGDLSSESTVSRIRTEHFPLTLESARPSHTSQYLCASSPPGLGMNTEAFFGQGTRLTVV.

Only one count was recorded for this clonotype. One base away lies a much larger clone, so this may be a sequencing read error. V usage is TRBV7-9 and J usage is TRBJ1-1, with D maybe TRBD1 (5 bases). The germline V gene has CDR1 SEHNR and CDR2 FQNEAQ (reference sequence). The CDR3 has 14 amino acids. In DNA form, the CDR3 reads TGTGCCAGCAGTCCAACACAGGAGAACATTGAAGCTTTCTTT. This sequence encodes CASSPTQENIEAFF. The full variable domain, in which reference TRBV7-9 and TRBJ1-1 provide the parts outside the CDR3, is DTGVSQNPRHKITKRGQNVTFRCDPISEHNRLYWYRQTLGQGPEFLTYFQNEAQLEKSRLLSDRFSAERPKGSFSTLEIQRTEQGDSAMYLCASSPTQENIEAFFGQGTRLTVV.

The chain is built from TRBV3-1 and TRBJ1-1; D gene ambiguous. CDR1 LGHDT and CDR2 YNNKEL come from the germline V gene (reference sequence). Between the trimmed V and J ends, which lost 4 bases and 1 base, there was a span of 16 bases. This CDR3 region has 16 residues. The CDR3 sequence: CASSPRPSHPNTEAFF. The DNA for the CDR3 is TGTGCCAGCAGCCCCCGACCTTCCCATCCGAACACTGAAGCTTTCTTT.

This clonotype was seen many times. CDR3 bases: TGTGCCAGCAAGGGGGAGGGCAATCAGCCCCAGCATTTT. It codes for CASKGEGNQPQHF. The chain is built from TRBV12-3 or TRBV12-4 and TRBJ1-5; weak D call: TRBD1 (6 bases). Trimming took 7 bases from V and 2 from J, leaving 9 bases between them. The length of the CDR3 is 13 residues.

This clonotype was detected ten times or more. The chain recombines TRBV7-2 with TRBJ2-2; 9 bases are shared with TRBD2. The germline CDR1 and CDR2 sequences are SGHTA and FQGNSA. J lost 8 bases, V lost 8 bases, and 12 bases had no gene match. This CDR3 has 15 amino acids. The CDR3 is CASSPGTSFSGELFF. The CDR3 nucleotides read TGTGCCAGCTCCCCCGGGACTAGCTTTTCAGGGGAGCTGTTTTTT.

This clonotype has just a few counts. The chain carries TRBV6-5 and TRBJ2-7; no clear D. The length of the CDR3 is 15 residues. Germline V lookup: CDR1 MNHEY, CDR2 SVGAGI. Trimming stripped 0 bases from V and 3 bases from J, with 12 bases between. The CDR3: CASSYSSLPLYEQYF. The DNA for the CDR3 is TGTGCCAGCAGTTACTCCTCCTTGCCCCTCTACGAGCAGTACTTC.

On this clonotype: Given the absence of the conserved phenylalanine or tryptophan at the CDR3 end, a read error is likely. This chain uses TRBV11-1 with TRBJ1-5; 8 nucleotides match TRBD1. The CDR3 runs 15 residues. V was pared by 5 bases and J by 1 base, with 4 bases of the junction left unmatched. Germline CDR1 and CDR2: SGHAT and FQDESV (reference sequence). This CDR3 is CASSPTGGSNQPQHI. DNA for the CDR3: TGTGCCAGCAGCCCAACAGGGGGAAGCAATCAGCCCCAGCATATT.

Only one count was recorded for this clonotype. J is TRBJ1-1 and V is TRBV7-9; no definite D call. The CDR3 has 11 amino acids. V lost 3 bases, J lost 6 bases, and 5 bases lay in between. CDR1 and CDR2 from the germline V gene are SEHNR and FQNEAQ (reference sequence). The CDR3 DNA is TGTGCCAGCAGCTTCCCGGCTGAAGCTTTCTTT. Translation gives CASSFPAEAFF.

In this sample, this clonotype turned up a few times. J is TRBJ2-5 and V is TRBV13; tentative D call: TRBD2 (6 bases). The V gene's germline CDR1 is PRHDT and CDR2 FYEKMQ (reference sequence). The CDR3 covers 15 residues. Trimming removed 2 bases at V and 2 bases at J, with 12 bases between. The DNA of the CDR3 is TGTGCCAGCAGCTTACGGGACTGGGGACAAGAGACCCAGTACTTC. It specifies CASSLRDWGQETQYF.

The chain carries TRBV19 and TRBJ2-7; 8 nucleotides align to TRBD1. Germline values: CDR1 LNHDA, CDR2 SQIVND (reference sequence). The V gene end was trimmed by 1 base and the J gene end by 5 bases; junction bases not matched to a gene: 7. The CDR3 is 15 amino acids. The CDR3 DNA follows: TGTGCCAGTAGTATAGCCCCCTGGACAGGGAACGAGCAGTACTTC. Translated: CASSIAPWTGNEQYF.

The chain links TRBV12-3 or TRBV12-4 to TRBJ2-7, with 10 nucleotides matching TRBD1. V was clipped by 3 bases and J by 6 bases; unmatched bases: 5. This CDR3 is 14 amino acids long. CDR3 coding DNA: TGTGCCAGCAGTTTTGCCGGGACAGGGGTCGAGCAGTACTTC. This translates into CASSFAGTGVEQYF.

Many counts were recorded for this clonotype. The chain couples TRBV19 to TRBJ1-1; 9 bases map to TRBD1. The CDR3 covers 14 residues. Germline assignment: CDR1 LNHDA and CDR2 SQIVND (reference sequence). Trimming took 6 bases from V and 6 from J; bases not matched to a gene: 8. CDR3 bases: TGTGCCAGTAGGACACAGGGGGCAAGCTCTGAAGCTTTCTTT. Its translation: CASRTQGASSEAFF.

J is TRBJ2-7 and V is TRBV19, with TRBD1 identical over 9 bases. Looked up from germline, CDR1 is LNHDA and CDR2 is SQIVND (reference sequence). The CDR3 is 14 amino acids. Trimming cost V 6 bases and J 5 bases; bases outside gene matches: 8. CDR3 coding DNA: TGTGCCAGTAGCACTACAGGGGGCCGGGACGAGCAGTACTTC. Translating it yields CASSTTGGRDEQYF.

This clonotype was seen only once. J is TRBJ1-3 and V is TRBV29-1; a weak D match, TRBD1 (6 bases). The CDR3 consists of 14 residues. CDR1 and CDR2 from the germline V gene are SQVTM and ANQGSEA. Trimming left V 0 bases short and J 3 bases short, with 9 bases between. The CDR3 nucleotides are TGCAGCGTTGAAGAGGGGGCGGATGGAAACACCATATATTTT. It translates to CSVEEGADGNTIYF. Full variable domain (rest looked up from reference TRBV29-1 and TRBJ1-3): SAVISQKPSRDICQRGTSLTIQCQVDSQVTMMFWYRQQPGQSLTLIATANQGSEATYESGFVIDKFPISRPNLTFSTLTVSNMSPEDSSIYLCSVEEGADGNTIYFGEGSWLTVV.

This clonotype appeared a single time. V gene TRBV5-1 combines with J gene TRBJ1-2, with TRBD1 identical over 11 bases. V lost 3 bases and J lost 12; bases outside the gene matches: 1. There are 11 residues in the CDR3. Germline CDR1 SGHRS, CDR2 YFSETQ. DNA for the CDR3: TGCGCCAGCAGCTGGACAGGGGGCGACACCTTC. Protein: CASSWTGGDTF.

A word on this clonotype: Just one base apart from a much larger clone, this may be a read error. The CDR3 loop is CASSPLWDPYSPLHF. The CDR3 bases are TGTGCCAGCAGCCCCCTCTGGGATCCTTATTCACCCCTCCACTTT. The chain recombines TRBV13 with TRBJ1-6; D call uncertain. Between the trimmed V and J ends, which lost 5 bases and 8 bases, there was a span of 16 bases. The CDR3 is 15 residues long. Germline CDR1 is PRHDT and CDR2 is FYEKMQ (reference sequence).

This chain uses TRBV20-1 with TRBJ2-7; 10 bases fit TRBD2. CDR3 length equals 17 residues. The V segment lost 5 bases and the J segment 0 bases; nucleotides outside the gene matches: 13. CDR1 and CDR2 (germline): DFQATT, SNEGSKA (reference sequence). CDR3 coding DNA: TGCAGTGCTGCGGGGCTAGCGGGAGTTGGGCGCTCCTACGAGCAGTACTTC. Protein: CSAAGLAGVGRSYEQYF.

This clonotype was seen ten or more times. The chain uses TRBV25-1 and TRBJ2-5; TRBD2 matches 8 bases. V shed 3 bases, J shed 5 bases, and the junction held 5 bases outside the gene matches. The germline V gene encodes CDR1 MGHDK and CDR2 SYGVNS. This CDR3 has 14 residues. DNA of the CDR3: TGTGCCAGCAGTGAGGGTCGGGGGGGGGAGACCCAGTACTTC. It translates to CASSEGRGGETQYF.

This clonotype was seen ten or more times. This rearrangement joins TRBV29-1 to TRBJ1-1, with 7 bases lining up with TRBD1. CDR1 is SQVTM and CDR2 is ANQGSEA in the germline V gene. The J segment lost 11 bases and the V segment lost 4 bases, leaving 7 bases of the junction unmatched. The CDR3 has 11 amino acids. CDR3 coding DNA: TGCAGCGTTGCAGGGGGACGTCGGGCTTTCTTT. This translates into CSVAGGRRAFF.

The V call is TRBV11-2, the J call TRBJ2-6; TRBD2 agrees at 7 bases. CDR3 size: 18 residues. Germline CDR1 is SGHAT and CDR2 is FQNNGV. V lost 2 bases, J lost 2 bases, and 9 bases stayed unmatched. CDR3 in DNA: TGTGCCAGCAGCTTAAATCACGGGGGGTTGACTGGGGCCAACGTCCTGACTTTC. Protein: CASSLNHGGLTGANVLTF.